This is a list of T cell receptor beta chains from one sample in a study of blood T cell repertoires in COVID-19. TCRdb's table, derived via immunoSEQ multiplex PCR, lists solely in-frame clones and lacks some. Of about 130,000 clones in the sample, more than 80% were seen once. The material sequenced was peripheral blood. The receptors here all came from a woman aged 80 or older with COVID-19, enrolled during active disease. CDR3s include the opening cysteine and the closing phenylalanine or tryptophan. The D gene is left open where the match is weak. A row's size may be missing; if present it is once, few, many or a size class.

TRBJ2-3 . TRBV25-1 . TGTGCCAGCAGTGTGAGCTGGGATACGCAGTATTTT CASSVSWDTQYF
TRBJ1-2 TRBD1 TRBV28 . TGTGCCAGCAGTCTACCGGGACAGGGGGGAAACTACGGTGGCTACACCTTC CASSLPGQGGNYGGYTF
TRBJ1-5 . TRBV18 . TGTGCCAGCTCACCACTAAAAAGCAATCAGCCCCAGCATTTT CASSPLKSNQPQHF
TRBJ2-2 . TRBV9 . TGTGCCAGCAGCATCTCCGGGACTTCCGGGGAGCTGTTTTTT CASSISGTSGELFF
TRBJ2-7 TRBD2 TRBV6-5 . TGTGCCAGCAGTCCCGGGACTAGCGGGAGTGGCGAGCAGTACTTC CASSPGTSGSGEQYF
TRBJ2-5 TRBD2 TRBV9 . TGTGCCAGCAGCACTCGGACTAGCGGGAGTATGGAGACCCAGTACTTC CASSTRTSGSMETQYF
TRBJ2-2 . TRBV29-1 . TGCAGCGTGGCCCTTCCCGGACACCAGGAAACCGGGGAGCTGTTTTTT CSVALPGHQETGELFF
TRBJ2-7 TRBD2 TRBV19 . TGTGCCAGTAGTATAGATGGCGGGGGAGAGCAGTACTTC CASSIDGGGEQYF
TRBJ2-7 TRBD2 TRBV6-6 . TGTGCCAGCAGGGATCTCGGCGGGAGTAACGAGCAGTACTTC CASRDLGGSNEQYF
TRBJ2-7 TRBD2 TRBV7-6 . TGTGCCAGCAGCCCTGAGGGCGTAGCGGGATCCTACGAGCAGTACTTC CASSPEGVAGSYEQYF
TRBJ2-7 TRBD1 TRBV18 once TGTGCCAGCTCACAGGGACAGGGGGCGCAGAACGAGCAGTACTTC CASSQGQGAQNEQYF
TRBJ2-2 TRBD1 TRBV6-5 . TGTGCCAGCAGACTTGGACAGGGGGCGTCCGGGGAGCTGTTTTTT CASRLGQGASGELFF
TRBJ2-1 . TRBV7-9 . TGTGCCAGCAGCTTAACCCCAGCGAATGAGCAGTTCTTC CASSLTPANEQFF
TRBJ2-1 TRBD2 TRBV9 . TGTGCCAGCAGCATGGGACTAGCGGGAGAGTGGGGAAATGAGCAGTTCTTC CASSMGLAGEWGNEQFF
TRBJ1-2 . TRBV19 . TGTGCCAGTAGTCTGAGTTCCAGGGTAGGCGGCTACACCTTC CASSLSSRVGGYTF
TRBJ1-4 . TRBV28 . TGTGCCAGCTATCCAGCGTCCTCAACTAATGAAAAACTGTTTTTT CASYPASSTNEKLFF
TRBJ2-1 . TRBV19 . TGTGCCAGTAGTATAGATCTATTGGTCCATGAGCAGTTCTTC CASSIDLLVHEQFF
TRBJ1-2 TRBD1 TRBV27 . TGTGCCAGCAGGGGGACAGGGATTAGATATGGCTACACCTTC CASRGTGIRYGYTF
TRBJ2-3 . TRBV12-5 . TGTGCTAGTGGTTTAGGTACGGCGGAAGATACGCAGTATTTT CASGLGTAEDTQYF
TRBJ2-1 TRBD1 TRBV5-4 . TGTGCCAGCAGCTCGCGCCTACGGGACAGGGGAGAAAATGAGCAGTTCTTC CASSSRLRDRGENEQFF
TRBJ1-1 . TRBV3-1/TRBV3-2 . TGTGCCAGCAGCCAAACAGGGTTAGAAGCTTTCTTT CASSQTGLEAFF
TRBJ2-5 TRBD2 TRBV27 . TGTGCCAGCATTTTTACCCCCACCCAGCGGGAGTCAGGGGAGACCCAGTACTTC CASIFTPTQRESGETQYF
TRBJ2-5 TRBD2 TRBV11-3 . TGTGCCAGCAGCTTAGGAACTAGCGGGGCCCAAGAGACCCAGTACTTC CASSLGTSGAQETQYF
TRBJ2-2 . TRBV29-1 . TGCAGCGTTGTTTCCGGGGGTAATACAGCCGGGGAGCTGTTTTTT CSVVSGGNTAGELFF
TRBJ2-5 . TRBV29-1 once TGCAGCGTTGATAACAGAGAAGAGACCCAGTACTTC CSVDNREETQYF
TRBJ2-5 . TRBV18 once TGTGCCAGCTCACCACGGGACAAAGAGACCCAGTACTTC CASSPRDKETQYF
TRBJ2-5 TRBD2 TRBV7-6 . TGTGCCAGCAGCTCAGTAGCGGGAGGGGAGACCCAGTACTTC CASSSVAGGETQYF
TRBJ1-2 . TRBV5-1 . TGCGCCAGCAGCTGGACAACTAACTATGGCTACACCTTC CASSWTTNYGYTF
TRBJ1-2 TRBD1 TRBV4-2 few TGTGCCAGCAGCCGGCGGACAGGGGGTTCCGGTGGCTACACCTTC CASSRRTGGSGGYTF
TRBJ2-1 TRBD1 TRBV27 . TGTGCCAGCAGTCCGAGAACAGGGGGATGGGACAATGAGCAGTTCTTC CASSPRTGGWDNEQFF
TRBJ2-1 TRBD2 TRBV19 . TGTGCCAGGAAGCTTAGACTAGCCCTGAATGAGCAGTTCTTC CARKLRLALNEQFF
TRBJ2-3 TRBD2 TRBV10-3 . TGTGCCATCACCTCCTCGACTAGCGGCACAGATACGCAGTATTTT CAITSSTSGTDTQYF
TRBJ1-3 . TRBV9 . TGTGCCAGCAGCGTAGAGGACAGCGGAAACACCATATATTTT CASSVEDSGNTIYF
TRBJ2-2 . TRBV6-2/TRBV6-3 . TGTGCCAGCCGCCATCTGGGCCAGGGGAACACCGGGGAGCTGTTTTTT CASRHLGQGNTGELFF
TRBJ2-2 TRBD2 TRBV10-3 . TGTGCCATCAGTAAGACTAGCGGGAGCACCGGGGAGCTGTTTTTT CAISKTSGSTGELFF
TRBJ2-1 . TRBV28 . TGTGCCAGCAGTTTATTCCCCCTAAGCTCCTACAATGAGCAGTTCTTC CASSLFPLSSYNEQFF
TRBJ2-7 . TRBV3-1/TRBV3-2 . TGTGCCAGCAGCTCCGGGACTCACCTCTCCGAGCAGTACTTC CASSSGTHLSEQYF
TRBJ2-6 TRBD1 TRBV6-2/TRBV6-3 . TGTGCCAGCAGCCGGGACAGGGGTTCTGGGGCCAACGTCCTGACTTTC CASSRDRGSGANVLTF
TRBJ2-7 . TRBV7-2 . TGTGCCAGCAGCTTAGCGGGAGTGGGGGAGCAGTACTTC CASSLAGVGEQYF
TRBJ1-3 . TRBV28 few TGTGCCAGCGTGCCCGGGGAGACTGGAAACACCATATATTTT CASVPGETGNTIYF
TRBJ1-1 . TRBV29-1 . TGCAGCGTTGACCGTATGAACACTGAAGCTTTCTTT CSVDRMNTEAFF
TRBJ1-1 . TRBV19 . TGTGCCAGTAGTACCGATAAGGGAGGCCGTGAGGCTTTCTTT CASSTDKGGREAFF
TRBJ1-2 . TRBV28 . TGTGCCAGCAGTCCTCGTTTGGGCAGGGTAGACTTTTCTAACTATGGCTACACCTTC CASSPRLGRVDFSNYGYTF
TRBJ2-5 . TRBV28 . TGTGCCAGCAGTTCTCCTGGGGCGTTGGGTGGTCAAGTGGCCCAGTACTTC CASSSPGALGGQVAQYF
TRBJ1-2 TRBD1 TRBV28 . TGTGCCAGCATGGGGACAGACTTTTTCTATGGCTACACCTTC CASMGTDFFYGYTF
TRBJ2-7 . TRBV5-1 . TGCGCCAGCAGCACCTCGGGGGAACGCTCCTACGAGCAGTACTTC CASSTSGERSYEQYF
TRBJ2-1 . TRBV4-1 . TGCGCCAGCAGCCAAAAAACTGGGCTGAGCTCCTACAATGAGCAGTTCTTC CASSQKTGLSSYNEQFF